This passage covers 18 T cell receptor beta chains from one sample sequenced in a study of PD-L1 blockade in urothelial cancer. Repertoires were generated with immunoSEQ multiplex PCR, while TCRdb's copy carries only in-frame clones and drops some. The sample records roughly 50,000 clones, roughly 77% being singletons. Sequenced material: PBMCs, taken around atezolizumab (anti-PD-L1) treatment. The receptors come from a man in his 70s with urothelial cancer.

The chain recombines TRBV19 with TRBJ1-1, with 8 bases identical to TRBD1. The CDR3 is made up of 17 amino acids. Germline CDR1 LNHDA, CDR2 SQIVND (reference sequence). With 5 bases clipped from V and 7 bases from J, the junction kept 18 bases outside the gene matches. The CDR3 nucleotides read TGTGCCAGTAGTCATCGGCGATTTCCGGGACAGGCAGTTGAAGCTTTCTTT. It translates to CASSHRRFPGQAVEAFF.

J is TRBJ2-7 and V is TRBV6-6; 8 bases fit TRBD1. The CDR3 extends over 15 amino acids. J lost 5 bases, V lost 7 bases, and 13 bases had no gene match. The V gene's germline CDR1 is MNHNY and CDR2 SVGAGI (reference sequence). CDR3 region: CASKNPQTGDHEQYF. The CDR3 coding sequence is TGTGCCAGCAAAAACCCCCAGACAGGGGATCACGAGCAGTACTTC.

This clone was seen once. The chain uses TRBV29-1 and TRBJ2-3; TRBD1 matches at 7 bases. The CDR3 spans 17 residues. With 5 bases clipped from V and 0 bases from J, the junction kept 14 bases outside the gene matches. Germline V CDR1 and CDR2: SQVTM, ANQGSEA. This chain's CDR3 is CSVIRQGTSPSTDTQYF. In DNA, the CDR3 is TGCAGCGTTATTAGACAGGGCACTTCCCCTAGCACAGATACGCAGTATTTT.

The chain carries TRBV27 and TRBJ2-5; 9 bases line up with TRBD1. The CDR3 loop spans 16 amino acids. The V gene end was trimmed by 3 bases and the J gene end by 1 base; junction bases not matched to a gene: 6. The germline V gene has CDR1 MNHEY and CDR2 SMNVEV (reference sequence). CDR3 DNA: TGTGCCAGCAGTTTCAGAGGGACAGGGCTCCAAGAGACCCAGTACTTC. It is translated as CASSFRGTGLQETQYF.

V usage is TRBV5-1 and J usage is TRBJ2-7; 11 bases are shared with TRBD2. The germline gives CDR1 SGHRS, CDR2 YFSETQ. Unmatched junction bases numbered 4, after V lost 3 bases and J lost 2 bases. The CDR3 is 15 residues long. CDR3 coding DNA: TGCGCCAGCAGCTCTGGGACTAGCGGAGCCTACGAGCAGTACTTC. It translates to CASSSGTSGAYEQYF.

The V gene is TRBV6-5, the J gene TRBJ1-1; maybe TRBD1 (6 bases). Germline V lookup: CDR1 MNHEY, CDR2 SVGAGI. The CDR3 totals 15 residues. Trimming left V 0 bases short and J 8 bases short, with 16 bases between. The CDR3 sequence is CASSYSVEQGREAFF. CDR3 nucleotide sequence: TGTGCCAGCAGTTACTCGGTCGAACAGGGTCGGGAAGCTTTCTTT.

Here the CDR3 DNA reads TGTGCCTGGAGTGTACCAGGGAGGGGAGATACGCAGTATTTT. Protein sequence: CAWSVPGRGDTQYF. This chain uses TRBV30 with TRBJ2-3; 7 nucleotides match TRBD2. J gave up 5 bases and V 0 bases, and 5 bases lay outside the gene matches. This CDR3 is built from 14 residues. CDR1 and CDR2 (germline): GTSNPN, SVGIG (reference sequence).

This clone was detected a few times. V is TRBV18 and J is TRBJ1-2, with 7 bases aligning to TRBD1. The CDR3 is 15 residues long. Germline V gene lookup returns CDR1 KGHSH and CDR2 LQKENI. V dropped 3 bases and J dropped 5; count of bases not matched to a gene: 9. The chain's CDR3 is CASSPIPGTEYGYTF. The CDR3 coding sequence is TGTGCCAGCTCACCGATACCCGGGACAGAATATGGCTACACCTTC.

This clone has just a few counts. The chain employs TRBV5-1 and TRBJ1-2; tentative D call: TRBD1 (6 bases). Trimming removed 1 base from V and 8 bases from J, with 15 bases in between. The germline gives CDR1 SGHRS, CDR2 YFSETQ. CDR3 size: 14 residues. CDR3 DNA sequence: TGCGCCAGCAGCTTGCCCGGGCAGGGGAAGGGCTACACCTTC. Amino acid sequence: CASSLPGQGKGYTF.

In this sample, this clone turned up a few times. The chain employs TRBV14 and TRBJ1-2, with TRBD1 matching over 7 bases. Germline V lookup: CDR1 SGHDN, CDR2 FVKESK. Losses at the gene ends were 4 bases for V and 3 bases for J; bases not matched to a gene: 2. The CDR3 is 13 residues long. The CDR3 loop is CASSRDRDYGYTF. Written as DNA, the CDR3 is TGTGCCAGCAGCCGCGACAGGGACTATGGCTACACCTTC.

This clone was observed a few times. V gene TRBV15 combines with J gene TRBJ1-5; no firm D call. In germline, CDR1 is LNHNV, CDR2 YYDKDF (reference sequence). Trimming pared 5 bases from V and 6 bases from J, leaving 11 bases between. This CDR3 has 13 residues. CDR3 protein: CATSRPGIQPQHF. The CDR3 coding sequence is TGTGCCACCAGCCGTCCGGGGATTCAGCCCCAGCATTTT.

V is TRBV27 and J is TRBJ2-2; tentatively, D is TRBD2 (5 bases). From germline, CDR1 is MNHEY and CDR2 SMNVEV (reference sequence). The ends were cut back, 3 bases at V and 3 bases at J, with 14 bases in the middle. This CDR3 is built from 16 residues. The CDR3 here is CASSFRAEWDTGELFF. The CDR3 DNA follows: TGTGCCAGCAGTTTTCGAGCGGAGTGGGACACCGGGGAGCTGTTTTTT.

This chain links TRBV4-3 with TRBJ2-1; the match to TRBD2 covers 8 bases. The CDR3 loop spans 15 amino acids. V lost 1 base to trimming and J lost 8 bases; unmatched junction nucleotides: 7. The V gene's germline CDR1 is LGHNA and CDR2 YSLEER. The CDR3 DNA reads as TGCGCCAGCAGCCAAGCGGGAGGGCCATCGGATGAGCAGTTCTTC. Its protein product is CASSQAGGPSDEQFF.

The CDR3 bases are TGCGCCAGCAGCCAAGATCAGGGGGTGCGTACTGAAGCTTTCTTT. Its protein is CASSQDQGVRTEAFF. The chain couples TRBV4-3 to TRBJ1-1; 7 nucleotides align to TRBD1. The germline V gene has CDR1 LGHNA and CDR2 YSLEER. The CDR3 consists of 15 residues. The J segment lost 5 bases and the V segment lost 0 bases, leaving 6 bases of the junction unmatched.

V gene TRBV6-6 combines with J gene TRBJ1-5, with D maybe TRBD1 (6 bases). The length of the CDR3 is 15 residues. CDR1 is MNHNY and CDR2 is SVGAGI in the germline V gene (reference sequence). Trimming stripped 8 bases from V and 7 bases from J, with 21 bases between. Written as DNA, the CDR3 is TGTGCCAGCGAAACATCTGGACAGAGAAGACAGCCCCAGCATTTT. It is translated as CASETSGQRRQPQHF.

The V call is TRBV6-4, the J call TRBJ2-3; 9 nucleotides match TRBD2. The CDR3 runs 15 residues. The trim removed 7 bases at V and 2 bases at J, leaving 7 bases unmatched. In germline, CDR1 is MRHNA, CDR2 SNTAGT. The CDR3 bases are TGTGCCAGCACGTCTCTAGCGGGAATCACAGATACGCAGTATTTT. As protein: CASTSLAGITDTQYF.

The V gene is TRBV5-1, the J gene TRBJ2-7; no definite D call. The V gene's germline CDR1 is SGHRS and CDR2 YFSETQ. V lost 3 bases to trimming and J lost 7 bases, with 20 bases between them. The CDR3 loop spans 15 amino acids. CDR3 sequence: CASSSRQAFGQEQYF. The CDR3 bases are TGCGCCAGCAGCTCCCGACAAGCCTTTGGTCAAGAGCAGTACTTC.

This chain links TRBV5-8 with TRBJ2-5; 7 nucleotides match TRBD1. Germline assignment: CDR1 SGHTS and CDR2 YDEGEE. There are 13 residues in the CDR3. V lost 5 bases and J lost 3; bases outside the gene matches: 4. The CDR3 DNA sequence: TGTGCCAGCAGAACCGGGACAGAAGAGACCCAGTACTTC. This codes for CASRTGTEETQYF.